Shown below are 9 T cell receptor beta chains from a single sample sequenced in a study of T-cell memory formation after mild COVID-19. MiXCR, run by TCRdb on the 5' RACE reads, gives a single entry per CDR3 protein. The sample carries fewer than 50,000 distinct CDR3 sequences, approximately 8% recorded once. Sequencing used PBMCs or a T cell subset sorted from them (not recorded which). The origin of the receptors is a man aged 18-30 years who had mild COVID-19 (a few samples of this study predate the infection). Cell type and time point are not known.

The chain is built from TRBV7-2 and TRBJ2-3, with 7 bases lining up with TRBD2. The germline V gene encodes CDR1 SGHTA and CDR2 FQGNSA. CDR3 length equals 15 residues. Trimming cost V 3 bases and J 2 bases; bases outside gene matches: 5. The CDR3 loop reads CASSFEAGLTDTQYF. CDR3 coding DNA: TGTGCCAGCAGCTTCGAAGCGGGGCTCACAGATACGCAGTATTTT.

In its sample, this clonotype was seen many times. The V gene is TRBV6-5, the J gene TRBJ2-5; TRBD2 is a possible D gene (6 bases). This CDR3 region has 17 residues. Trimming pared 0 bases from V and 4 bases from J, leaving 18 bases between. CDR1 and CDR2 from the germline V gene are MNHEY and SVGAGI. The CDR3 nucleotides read TGTGCCAGCAGTTACTCGAGTATTCCGAGCGGGCGAGAGACCCAGTACTTC. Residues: CASSYSSIPSGRETQYF.

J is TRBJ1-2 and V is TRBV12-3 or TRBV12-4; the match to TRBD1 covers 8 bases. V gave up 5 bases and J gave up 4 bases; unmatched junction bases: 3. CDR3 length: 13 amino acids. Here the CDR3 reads CASSRGQGYGYTF. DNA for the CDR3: TGTGCCAGCAGTAGAGGACAGGGCTATGGCTACACCTTC.

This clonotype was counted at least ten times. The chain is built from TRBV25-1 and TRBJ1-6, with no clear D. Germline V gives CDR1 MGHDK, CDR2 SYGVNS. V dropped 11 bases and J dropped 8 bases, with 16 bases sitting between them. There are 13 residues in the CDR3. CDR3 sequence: CAGPVGNYSPLHF. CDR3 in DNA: TGTGCCGGCCCCGTTGGCAACTATTCACCCCTCCACTTT.

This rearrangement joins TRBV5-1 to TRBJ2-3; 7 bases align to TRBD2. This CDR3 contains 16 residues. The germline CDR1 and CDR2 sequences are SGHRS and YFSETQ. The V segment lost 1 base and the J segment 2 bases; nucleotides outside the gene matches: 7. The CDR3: CASSLRDSGSTDTQYF. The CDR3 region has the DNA TGCGCCAGCAGCTTGAGGGATAGCGGGTCCACAGATACGCAGTATTTT.

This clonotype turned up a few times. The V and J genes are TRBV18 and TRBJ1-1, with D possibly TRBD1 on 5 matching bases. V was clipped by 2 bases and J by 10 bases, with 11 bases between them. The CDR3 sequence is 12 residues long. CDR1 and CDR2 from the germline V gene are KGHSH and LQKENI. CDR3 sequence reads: CASSPTGVLAFF. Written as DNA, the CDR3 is TGTGCCAGCTCACCAACGGGGGTATTAGCTTTCTTT.

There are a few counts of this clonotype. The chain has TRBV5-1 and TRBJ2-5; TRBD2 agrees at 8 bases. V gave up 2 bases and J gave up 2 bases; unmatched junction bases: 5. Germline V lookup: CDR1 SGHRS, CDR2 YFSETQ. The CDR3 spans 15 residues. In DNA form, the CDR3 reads TGCGCCAGCAGCTTATCGAGCGGGGGACAAGAGACCCAGTACTTC. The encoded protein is CASSLSSGGQETQYF. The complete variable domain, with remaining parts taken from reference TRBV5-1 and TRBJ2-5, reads KAGVTQTPRYLIKTRGQQVTLSCSPISGHRSVSWYQQTPGQGLQFLFEYFSETQRNKGNFPGRFSGRQFSNSRSEMNVSTLELGDSALYLCASSLSSGGQETQYFGPGTRLLVL.

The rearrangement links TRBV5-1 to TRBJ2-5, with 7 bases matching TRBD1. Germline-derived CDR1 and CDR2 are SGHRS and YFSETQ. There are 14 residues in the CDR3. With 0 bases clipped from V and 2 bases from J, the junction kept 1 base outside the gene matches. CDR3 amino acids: CASSLGGQQETQYF. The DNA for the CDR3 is TGCGCCAGCAGCTTGGGGGGACAGCAAGAGACCCAGTACTTC. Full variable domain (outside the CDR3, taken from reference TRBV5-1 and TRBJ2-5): KAGVTQTPRYLIKTRGQQVTLSCSPISGHRSVSWYQQTPGQGLQFLFEYFSETQRNKGNFPGRFSGRQFSNSRSEMNVSTLELGDSALYLCASSLGGQQETQYFGPGTRLLVL.

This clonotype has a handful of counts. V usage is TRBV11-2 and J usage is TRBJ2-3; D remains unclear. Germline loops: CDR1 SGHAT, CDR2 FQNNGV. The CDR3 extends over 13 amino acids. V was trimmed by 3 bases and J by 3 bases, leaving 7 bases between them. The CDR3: CASSFFATDTQYF. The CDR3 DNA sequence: TGTGCCAGCAGCTTCTTCGCGACAGATACGCAGTATTTT.